This T cell receptor (beta chain) was identified during a study of regulatory T cells in long-lasting Graves disease. Overall study: Under 3 months of antithyroid drugs had been taken by newly diagnosed Graves' patients.

Study-level findings and limits: Lower TCR diversity characterized persistent Graves' patients relative to newly diagnosed patients.

Time point: newly diagnosed GD, antithyroid drugs for less than 3 months. The TCR library was made from RNA that had been extracted from PBMCs in TRIzol. This clonotype was counted a few times. The antigen is unknown. A much bigger clone sits one base away, suggesting this may be a read error. For TCR beta, libraries came from iRepertoire HTBI primers and Arm-PCR of CDR3 regions. TCRdb processed the multiplex PCR reads anew with MiXCR; each CDR3 protein has one entry. The table shows some 500,000 distinct CDR3 sequences, with approximately 13% occurring only once. CDR1 and CDR2 from the germline V gene are SEHNR and FQNEAQ (reference sequence). With 5 bases removed from V and 11 bases from J, the gap between germline ends came to 19 bases. The CDR3 extends over 14 amino acids. The data were also submitted as part of a second study, on T cells in Graves' hyperthyroidism and ophthalmopathy. This second report adds: Absent ophthalmopathy progression within 18 months defined stable Graves' hyperthyroidism. Hyperthyroidism patients were newly diagnosed, had disease duration under 2 months, and were aged 18 to 65 years.

This receptor was obtained from a man aged 25 to 40 with Graves disease. This sequence joins TRBV7-9 and TRBJ1-5; TRBD1 is a possible D gene (5 bases). The starting material was peripheral blood mononuclear cells (PBMCs), obtained at new diagnosis, from a patient treated with antithyroid drugs. The CDR3 spells CASSGRRSGQSQHF. Here the CDR3 DNA reads TGTGCCAGCAGCGGACGACGTTCGGGGCAGTCCCAGCATTTT.